This T cell receptor beta chain was found in a study of shared clonotypes between healthy human individuals. Study outcomes and limitations: Clonotype sharing among donors was thought likely to change with sequencing depth. All-four-donor shared clonotypes had higher generation probabilities than non-shared clonotypes did.

This CDR3 comprises 13 residues. Germline V gives CDR1 SGHRS, CDR2 YFSETQ. V gave up 0 bases and J gave up 7 bases, with 9 bases separating them. With regard to this clone: Its antigen is unidentified.

Repertoires were generated with immunoSEQ multiplex PCR, while TCRdb's copy carries only in-frame clones and drops some. This sample has 2,500,000 or so clones, with 85% to 95% found just once. The sequence was collected from a man between 18 and 29 years old in good health. Some clones in this sample may be carry-over from other donors' samples. This chain joins TRBV5-1 and TRBJ2-3; D possibly uses TRBD1 or TRBD2 (5 bases each). Sequenced: naive CD4+ T cells from PBMCs. The subset: CD45RA+ positively selected. In DNA, the CDR3 is TGCGCCAGCAGCTTGGACGGGACGAATACGCAGTATTTT. It encodes CASSLDGTNTQYF.